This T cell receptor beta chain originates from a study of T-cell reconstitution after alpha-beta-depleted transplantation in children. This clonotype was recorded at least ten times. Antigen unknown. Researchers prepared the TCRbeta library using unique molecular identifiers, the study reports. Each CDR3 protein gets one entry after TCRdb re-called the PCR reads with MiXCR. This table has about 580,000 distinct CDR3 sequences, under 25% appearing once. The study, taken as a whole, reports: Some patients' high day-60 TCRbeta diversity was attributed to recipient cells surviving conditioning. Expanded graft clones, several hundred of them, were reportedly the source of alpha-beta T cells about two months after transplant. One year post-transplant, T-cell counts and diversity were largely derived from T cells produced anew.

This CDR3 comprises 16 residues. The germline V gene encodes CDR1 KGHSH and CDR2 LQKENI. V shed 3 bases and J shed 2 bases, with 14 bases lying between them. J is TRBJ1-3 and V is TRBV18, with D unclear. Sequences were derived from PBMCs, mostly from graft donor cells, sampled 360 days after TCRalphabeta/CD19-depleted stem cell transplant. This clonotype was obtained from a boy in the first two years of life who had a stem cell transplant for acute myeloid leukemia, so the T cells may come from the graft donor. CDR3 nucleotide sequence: TGTGCCAGCTCACCGGAAGGGTACCGAGCTGGAAACACCATATATTTT. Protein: CASSPEGYRAGNTIYF.